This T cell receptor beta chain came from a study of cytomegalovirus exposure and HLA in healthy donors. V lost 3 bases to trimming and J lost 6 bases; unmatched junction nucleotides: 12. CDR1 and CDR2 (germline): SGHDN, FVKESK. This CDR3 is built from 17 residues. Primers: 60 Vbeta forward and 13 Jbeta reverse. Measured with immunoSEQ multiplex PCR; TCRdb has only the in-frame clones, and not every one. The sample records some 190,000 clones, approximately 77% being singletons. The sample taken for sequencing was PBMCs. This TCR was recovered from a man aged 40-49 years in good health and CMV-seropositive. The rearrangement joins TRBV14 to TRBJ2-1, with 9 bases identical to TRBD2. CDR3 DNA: TGTGCCAGCAGCCATAATACCGGGACTAGCAATTTCAATGAGCAGTTCTTC. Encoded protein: CASSHNTGTSNFNEQFF.